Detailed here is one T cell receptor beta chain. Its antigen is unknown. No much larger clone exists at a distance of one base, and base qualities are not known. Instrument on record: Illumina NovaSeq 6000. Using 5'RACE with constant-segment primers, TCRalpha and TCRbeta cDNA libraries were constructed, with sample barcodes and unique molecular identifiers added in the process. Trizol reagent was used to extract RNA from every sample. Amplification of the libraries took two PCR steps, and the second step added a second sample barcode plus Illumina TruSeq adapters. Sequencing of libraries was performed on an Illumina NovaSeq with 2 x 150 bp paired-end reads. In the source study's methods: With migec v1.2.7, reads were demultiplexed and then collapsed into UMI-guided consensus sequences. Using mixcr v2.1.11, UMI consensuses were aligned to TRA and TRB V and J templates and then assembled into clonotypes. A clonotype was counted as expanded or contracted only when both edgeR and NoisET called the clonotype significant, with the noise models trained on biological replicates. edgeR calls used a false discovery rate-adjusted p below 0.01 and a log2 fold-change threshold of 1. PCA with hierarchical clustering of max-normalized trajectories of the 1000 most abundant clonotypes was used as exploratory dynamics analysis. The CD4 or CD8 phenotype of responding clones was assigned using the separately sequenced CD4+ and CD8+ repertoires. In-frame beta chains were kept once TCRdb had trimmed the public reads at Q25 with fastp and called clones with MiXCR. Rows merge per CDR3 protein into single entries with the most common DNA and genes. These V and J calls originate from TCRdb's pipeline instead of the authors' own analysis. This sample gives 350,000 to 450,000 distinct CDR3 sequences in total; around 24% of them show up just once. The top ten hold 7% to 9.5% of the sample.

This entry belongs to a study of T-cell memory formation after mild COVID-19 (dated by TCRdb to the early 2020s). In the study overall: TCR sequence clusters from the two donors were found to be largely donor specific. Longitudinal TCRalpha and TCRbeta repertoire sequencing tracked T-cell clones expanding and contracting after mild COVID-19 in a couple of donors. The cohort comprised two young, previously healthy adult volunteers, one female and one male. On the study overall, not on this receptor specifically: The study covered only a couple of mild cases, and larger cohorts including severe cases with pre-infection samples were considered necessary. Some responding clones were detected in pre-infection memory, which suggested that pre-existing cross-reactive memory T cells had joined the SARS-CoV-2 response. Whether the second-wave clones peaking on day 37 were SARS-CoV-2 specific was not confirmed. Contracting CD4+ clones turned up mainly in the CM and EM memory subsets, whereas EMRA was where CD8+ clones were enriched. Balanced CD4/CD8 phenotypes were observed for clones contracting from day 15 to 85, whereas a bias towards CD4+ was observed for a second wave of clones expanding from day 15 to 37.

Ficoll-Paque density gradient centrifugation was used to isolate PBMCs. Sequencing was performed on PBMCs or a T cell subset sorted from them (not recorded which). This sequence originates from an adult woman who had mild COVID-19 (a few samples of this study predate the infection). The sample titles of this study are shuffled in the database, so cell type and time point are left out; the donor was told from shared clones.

The bases are TGTGCCAGCAGCTTAGGCAGGGGAGTTGGAGCTTTCTTT. This is translated as CASSLGRGVGAFF. The chain is encoded by TRBV7-8 joined to TRBJ1-1; the best D guess is TRBD1, with 6 bases matching. The CDR3 measures 13 amino acids from cysteine to phenylalanine. CDR3 DNA only is kept here, 39 bases in frame from base 1. V is reduced by 1 base and J by 10 bases, leaving a spacing of 13 bases between them. In the germline V gene, CDR1 corresponds to SGHVS and CDR2 to FQNEAQ.